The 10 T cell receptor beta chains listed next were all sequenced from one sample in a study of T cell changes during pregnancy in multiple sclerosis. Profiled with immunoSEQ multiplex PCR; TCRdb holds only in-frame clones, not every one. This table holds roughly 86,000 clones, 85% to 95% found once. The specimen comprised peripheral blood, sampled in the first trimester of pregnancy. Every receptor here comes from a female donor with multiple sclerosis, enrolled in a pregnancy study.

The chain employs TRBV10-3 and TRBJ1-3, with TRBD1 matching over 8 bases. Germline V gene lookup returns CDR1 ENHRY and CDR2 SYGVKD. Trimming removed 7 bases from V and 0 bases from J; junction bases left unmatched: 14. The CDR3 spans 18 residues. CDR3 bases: TGTGCCATCAAAGGGGACAGGCGGGGACGGAGCTCTGGAAACACCATATATTTT. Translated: CAIKGDRRGRSSGNTIYF.

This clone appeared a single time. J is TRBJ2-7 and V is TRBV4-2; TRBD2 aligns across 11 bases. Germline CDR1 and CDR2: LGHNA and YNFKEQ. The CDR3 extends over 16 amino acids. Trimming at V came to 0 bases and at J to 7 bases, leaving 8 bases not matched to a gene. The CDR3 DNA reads TGTGCCAGCAGCCAAGAACCACTAGCGGGAGCACGGGAGCAGTACTTC. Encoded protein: CASSQEPLAGAREQYF.

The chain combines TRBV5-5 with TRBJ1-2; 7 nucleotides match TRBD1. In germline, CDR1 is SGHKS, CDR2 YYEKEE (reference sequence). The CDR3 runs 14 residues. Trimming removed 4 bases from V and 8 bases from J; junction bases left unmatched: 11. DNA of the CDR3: TGTGCCAGCAGCCCATTCCCGGGGACAGTCGGCTACACCTTC. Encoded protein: CASSPFPGTVGYTF.

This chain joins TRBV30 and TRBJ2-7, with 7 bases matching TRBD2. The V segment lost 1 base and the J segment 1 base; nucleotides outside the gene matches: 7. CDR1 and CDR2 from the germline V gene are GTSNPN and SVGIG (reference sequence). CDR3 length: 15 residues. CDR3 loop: CAWSEPGGWSYEQYF. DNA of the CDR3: TGTGCCTGGAGTGAACCCGGGGGGTGGTCCTACGAGCAGTACTTC.

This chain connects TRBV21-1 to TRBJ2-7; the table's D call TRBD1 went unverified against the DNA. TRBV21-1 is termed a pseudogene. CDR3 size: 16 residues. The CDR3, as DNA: TGTGCCAGCAGCACGACAGGGGGCCCGATAAACTACGAGCAGTACTTC. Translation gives CASSTTGGPINYEQYF.

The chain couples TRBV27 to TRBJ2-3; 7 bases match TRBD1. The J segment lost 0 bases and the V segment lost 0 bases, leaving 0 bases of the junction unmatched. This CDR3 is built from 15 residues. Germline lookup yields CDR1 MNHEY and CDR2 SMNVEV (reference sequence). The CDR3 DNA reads TGTGCCAGCAGTTTATCGGACAGGAGCACAGATACGCAGTATTTT. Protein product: CASSLSDRSTDTQYF.

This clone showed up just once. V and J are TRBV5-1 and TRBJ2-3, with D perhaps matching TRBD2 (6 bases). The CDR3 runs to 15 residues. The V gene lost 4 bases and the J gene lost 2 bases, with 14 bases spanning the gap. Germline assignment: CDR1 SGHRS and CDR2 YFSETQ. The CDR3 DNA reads TGCGCCAGCAGCAGGGGCCCGGGGGACACAGATACGCAGTATTTT. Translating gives CASSRGPGDTDTQYF. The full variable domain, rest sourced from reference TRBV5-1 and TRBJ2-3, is KAGVTQTPRYLIKTRGQQVTLSCSPISGHRSVSWYQQTPGQGLQFLFEYFSETQRNKGNFPGRFSGRQFSNSRSEMNVSTLELGDSALYLCASSRGPGDTDTQYFGPGTRLTVL.

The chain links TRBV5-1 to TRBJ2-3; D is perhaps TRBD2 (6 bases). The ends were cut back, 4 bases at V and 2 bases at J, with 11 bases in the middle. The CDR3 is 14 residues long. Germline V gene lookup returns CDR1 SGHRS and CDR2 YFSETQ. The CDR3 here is CASSRAGSTDTQYF. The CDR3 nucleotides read TGCGCCAGCAGCCGGGCGGGGTCCACAGATACGCAGTATTTT.

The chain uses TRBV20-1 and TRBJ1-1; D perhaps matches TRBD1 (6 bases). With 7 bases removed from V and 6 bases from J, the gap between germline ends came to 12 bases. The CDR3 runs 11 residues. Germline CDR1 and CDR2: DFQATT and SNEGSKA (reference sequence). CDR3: CSVKGVSEAFF. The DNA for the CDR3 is TGCAGTGTAAAGGGGGTGTCTGAAGCTTTCTTT.

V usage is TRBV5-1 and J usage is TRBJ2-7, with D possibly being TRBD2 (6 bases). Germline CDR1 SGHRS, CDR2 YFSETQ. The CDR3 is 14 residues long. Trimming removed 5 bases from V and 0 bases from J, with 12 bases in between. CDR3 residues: CASSLALNSYEQYF. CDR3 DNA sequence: TGCGCCAGCAGTCTAGCGTTAAACTCCTACGAGCAGTACTTC. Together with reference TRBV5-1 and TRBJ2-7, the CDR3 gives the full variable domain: KAGVTQTPRYLIKTRGQQVTLSCSPISGHRSVSWYQQTPGQGLQFLFEYFSETQRNKGNFPGRFSGRQFSNSRSEMNVSTLELGDSALYLCASSLALNSYEQYFGPGTRLTVT.